The 8 T cell receptor beta chains listed next were all sequenced from one sample in a study of blood T cell repertoires in COVID-19. Assay used: immunoSEQ multiplex PCR; TCRdb lists only in-frame clones, some missing. The sample lists 50,000 to 80,000 clones; approximately 80% were seen once. The sequencing sample was made of peripheral blood. These receptors were taken from a man aged 55 to 69 with COVID-19, enrolled during active disease.

The V gene is TRBV10-2, the J gene TRBJ2-1, with TRBD2 identical over 10 bases. The length of the CDR3 is 14 residues. CDR1 is WSHSY and CDR2 is SAAADI in the germline V gene. J lost 12 bases, V lost 6 bases, and 11 bases had no gene match. The CDR3 region is CASRLAGEPRGQFF. Here the CDR3 DNA reads TGCGCCAGCAGGCTAGCGGGAGAGCCCAGGGGGCAGTTCTTC.

This rearrangement joins TRBV6-5 to TRBJ2-7, with D maybe TRBD1 (5 bases). V shed 8 bases and J shed 3 bases, with 11 bases lying between them. The CDR3 loop spans 12 amino acids. Per the germline V gene, CDR1 is MNHEY and CDR2 is SVGAGI. CDR3 coding DNA: TGTGCCAGCGGTAAGACAGACTACGAGCAGTACTTC. It is translated as CASGKTDYEQYF.

The chain carries TRBV5-4 and TRBJ1-3, with 8 bases identical to TRBD1. The junction had 2 bases not matched to a gene; V was cut back by 0 bases and J by 3 bases. CDR3 length equals 15 residues. Germline lookup yields CDR1 SGHNT and CDR2 YYREEE (reference sequence). The CDR3 protein is CASSLGGTGGNTIYF. CDR3 nucleotides: TGTGCCAGCAGCTTGGGGGGGACAGGTGGAAACACCATATATTTT.

The chain couples TRBV4-1 to TRBJ2-7; 9 bases align to TRBD2. V was pared by 0 bases and J by 2 bases, with 8 bases of the junction left unmatched. The CDR3 has 17 amino acids. Germline V lookup: CDR1 MGHRA, CDR2 YSYEKL. The CDR3 region is CASSQDRLAGYAYEQYF. CDR3 nucleotide sequence: TGCGCCAGCAGCCAAGATCGGCTAGCGGGGTACGCCTACGAGCAGTACTTC.

This chain links TRBV21-1 with TRBJ2-3; the D call of TRBD1 is as the table states it, not checked on the DNA. TRBV21-1 is given as a pseudogene. This CDR3 has 19 amino acids. CDR3 sequence: CASSKRSSRQGSRTDTQYF. The CDR3 nucleotides read TGTGCCAGCAGCAAACGGTCCTCCAGACAGGGCTCGAGGACAGATACGCAGTATTTT.

The chain carries TRBV2 and TRBJ1-6; D might be TRBD1 (6 bases). The V and J ends lost 8 bases and 1 base respectively, with 18 bases between them. This CDR3 region has 17 residues. Germline CDR1 reads SNHLY; CDR2 reads FYNNEI. CDR3: CASSWRAGASYNSPLHF. The CDR3, as DNA: TGTGCCAGCTCCTGGAGGGCGGGGGCATCCTATAATTCACCCCTCCACTTT. The full variable domain, with the rest looked up from reference TRBV2 and TRBJ1-6, is EPEVTQTPSHQVTQMGQEVILRCVPISNHLYFYWYRQILGQKVEFLVSFYNNEISEKSEIFDDQFSVERPDGSNFTLKIRSTKLEDSAMYFCASSWRAGASYNSPLHFGNGTRLTVT.

The chain has TRBV7-6 and TRBJ2-7, with 9 bases aligning to TRBD1. The CDR3 is made up of 15 amino acids. The junction had 3 bases not matched to a gene; V was cut back by 1 base and J by 2 bases. Looked up from germline, CDR1 is SGHVS and CDR2 is FNYEAQ. The DNA for the CDR3 is TGTGCCAGCAGCTTAGGGACAGGGGAAGCCTACGAGCAGTACTTC. Translating it yields CASSLGTGEAYEQYF.

V and J are TRBV7-3 and TRBJ2-3, with TRBD1 matching 8 bases. Germline V CDR1 and CDR2: SGHTA, FQGTGA. This CDR3 contains 16 residues. The V segment lost 4 bases and the J segment 0 bases; nucleotides outside the gene matches: 6. CDR3 in amino acids: CASSSGQGVSTDTQYF. CDR3 bases: TGTGCCAGCAGCTCCGGACAGGGAGTGAGCACAGATACGCAGTATTTT.